This record concerns one T cell receptor (beta chain) sequence. Its binding antigen is unknown. The input lacks base qualities; no much larger clone sits a single base away. The sample comes from a study of CD4 T cells in relation to SARS-CoV-2 and coronaviruses (dated by TCRdb to the early 2020s). Some background on the complete study: In the ViraFEST assay, PBMCs were cultured with antigen for roughly 11 days, after which TCR beta CDR3s were sequenced to identify antigen-specific clonal expansions. A median age of about 39 years, with a range of about 21 to 80 years, was recorded for the full convalescent cohort of approximately 12 patients. Among the roughly twelve convalescent patients, 8 males and 4 females were included, and two of the subjects were Hispanic. Shared crossreactive spike epitopes were mapped to their HLA restriction using patient-derived lymphoblastoid cell lines. The study assessed, at the TCR clonotype level, memory CD4+ T cell crossreactivity between SARS-CoV-2 and common cold coronavirus spike proteins. Samples from three pre-COVID donors and the naive versus memory experiments were sequenced with the Adaptive Biotechnologies TCR-sequencing kit; other data were Illumina-based. A different TCR-beta assay, based on Illumina, was used to sequence expansion assays from other donors in the study.

The junction shows trimming of 5 bases on V and 0 bases on J, plus 14 bases between the germline ends. CDR1 and CDR2 are drawn from the germline V gene: MGHRA, YSYEKL. Including cysteine and phenylalanine, the CDR3 has 15 amino acids. Only the CDR3 part of the read is kept: 45 bases, read in frame from the first base. CEF-cultured naive and memory CD4+ T cell DNA received survey-level immunoSEQ TCR-beta sequencing. The paper's data handling went like this. During preprocessing, nonproductive sequences were removed, as were CDR3s that did not start with C, did not end with F or W, or were shorter than 7 amino acids. The MANAFEST web app identified antigen-specific clonotypes based on expansion compared with the reference and other culture wells. A clone was considered positive if the clone showed significant expansion compared with the reference culture in 2 of 3 replicate wells at an FDR below 0.05. A further requirement for positive clones was significant expansion compared with all other tandem wells, along with an odds ratio above 5. Cultured and uncultured naive and memory CD4+ repertoires were searched for CDR3s previously identified as spike- and CEF-reactive. CDR3 homology was quantified as pairwise Levenshtein distance, calculated with the stringdist R package after three terminal residues were trimmed from each end. TCRdb holds this immuneACCESS table with in-frame rearrangements only. Some clones are missing; in checked studies, unresolved V genes explain under half, and the rest has no known cause. That table supplies the V and J calls and clone size; D and trimming were determined from the DNA. In all, the sample holds 35,000 to 45,000 clones, and about 86% of those were seen once. The leading ten clones occupy around 7% of the sample.

Paper-wide results and their limitations: Small numbers of patients and of tested TCRs limited the study. Sequencing naive versus memory cells indicated that the assay picks up memory recall responses, not primary responses primed during culture. Because the crossreactivity analysis focused on spike protein, crossreactivity against other viral proteins was not assessed. Pre-pandemic and post-infection samples were not both contributed by any donor, so tracing of the source of pre-existing responses was limited. Significantly weaker SARS-CoV-2-driven expansion was shown by crossreactive clones than by monoreactive clones, consistent with antigenic imprinting. Memory CD4+ clonotypes crossrecognizing SARS-CoV-2 and at least one common cold coronavirus spike were found in approximately 60% of donors.

Naive and memory CD4+ T cells were separated from cryopreserved PBMCs by first enriching for CD4 and then performing EasySep naive CD4+ T cell enrichment. For ten to eleven days, sorted naive or memory CD4+ T cells (about 9.3 x 10^4) were cultured at a 1:1 ratio with T cell-depleted PBMCs and CEF peptides. Triplicate replicate wells were generally used for each peptide culture condition. PBMCs were isolated from leukapheresis product or whole blood by Ficoll-Paque PLUS gradient centrifugation. PBMCs were either cryopreserved at -140°C or used fresh in the expansion assay. The QIAamp Micro DNA Kit was used to extract genomic DNA from the CD4+ T cells.

This clonotype originated in an adult with COVID-19. The material sequenced was naive CD4+ T cells from PBMCs, cultured in vitro. Interpreted using the paper, the cell subset or site label stands for: naive CD4+ T cells isolated by negative enrichment. This sequence uses TRBV4-1 and TRBJ2-7; the D gene is unclear. The CDR3 here reads CASSIRQGLSYEQYF. The DNA is as follows: TGCGCCAGCAGCATCCGACAAGGGCTCTCCTACGAGCAGTACTTC.